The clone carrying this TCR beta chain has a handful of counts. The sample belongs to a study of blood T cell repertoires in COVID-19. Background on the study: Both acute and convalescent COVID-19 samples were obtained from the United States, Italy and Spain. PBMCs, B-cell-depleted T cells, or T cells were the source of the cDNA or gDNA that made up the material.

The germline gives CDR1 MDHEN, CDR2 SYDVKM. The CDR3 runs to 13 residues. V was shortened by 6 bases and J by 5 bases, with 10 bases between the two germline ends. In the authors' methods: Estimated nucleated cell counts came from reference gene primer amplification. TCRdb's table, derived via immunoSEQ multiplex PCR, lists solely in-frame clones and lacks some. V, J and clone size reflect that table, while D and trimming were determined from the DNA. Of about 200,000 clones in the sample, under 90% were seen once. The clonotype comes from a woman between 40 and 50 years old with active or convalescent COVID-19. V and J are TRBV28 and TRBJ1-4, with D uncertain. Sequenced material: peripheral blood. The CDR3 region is CASRGSANEKLFF. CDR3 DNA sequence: TGTGCCAGCAGGGGCTCTGCCAATGAAAAACTGTTTTTT.